Listed below are T cell receptor beta chains from one sample, sequenced in a study of regulatory T cells in long-lasting Graves disease. TCRdb analysed the multiplex PCR reads with MiXCR anew, one entry per CDR3 protein. Here the sample spans roughly 500,000 distinct CDR3 sequences, roughly 13% being singletons. The same sample was also used in a study of T cells in Graves' hyperthyroidism and ophthalmopathy.

This material consisted of peripheral blood mononuclear cells (PBMCs), taken at new diagnosis, from a patient treated with antithyroid drugs. These receptor sequences come from a man aged 25-40 years with Graves disease. The CDR3 runs from the conserved cysteine through the conserved F or W. D genes are given only for firm matches.

d_gene,v_gene,j_gene,CDR3aa
TRBD2,TRBV11-2,TRBJ2-1,CASSLATAGGYNEQFF
TRBD1,TRBV29-1,TRBJ2-3,CSVTGGGTDTQYF
NA,TRBV10-3,TRBJ2-1,CAIRSTNNEQFF
NA,TRBV5-1,TRBJ1-1,CASSLAMLTGLNTEAFF
NA,TRBV5-1,TRBJ2-7,CASSSKGNPSYEQYF
TRBD1,TRBV7-9,TRBJ2-5,CASSRRTGVQETQYF
NA,TRBV11-2,TRBJ2-7,CASSLVKGTYEQYF
NA,TRBV18,TRBJ2-7,CASSPPGLRSYEQYF
NA,TRBV20-1,TRBJ2-3,CSARDSRPTDTQYF
NA,TRBV12-3/TRBV12-4,TRBJ2-5,CASNQGPQETQYF
TRBD2,TRBV27,TRBJ2-7,CASSLVSGLAGGWAYEQYF
NA,TRBV7-9,TRBJ2-7,CASSLAWGYEQYF
TRBD1,TRBV5-1,TRBJ1-1,CASSLAPDRGLSRRNTEAFF
TRBD1,TRBV3-1,TRBJ1-1,CASSQGQLEAFF
NA,TRBV7-8,TRBJ1-4,CASSPPGPGYEKLFF
TRBD2,TRBV13,TRBJ2-1,CASSSTPGLVPFF
NA,TRBV7-3,TRBJ2-2,CASSLTWDVGELFF
NA,TRBV5-6,TRBJ1-5,CASSLGWGAGQPQHF
TRBD2,TRBV9,TRBJ2-7,CASSVAPGGPYEQYF
TRBD2,TRBV12-3/TRBV12-4,TRBJ2-1,CASSPQPPLGLAGYNEQFF
NA,TRBV7-2,TRBJ2-7,CASSLRRTGTYEQYF
NA,TRBV20-1,TRBJ2-3,CSASGAGWISTDTQYF
TRBD2,TRBV20-1,TRBJ2-1,CSASKLAGVYNEQFF
NA,TRBV29-1,TRBJ2-1,CSVEKGTTEQFF
TRBD2,TRBV20-1,TRBJ2-2,CSALSGSNTGELFF
NA,TRBV6-2/TRBV6-3,TRBJ1-1,CASSYLRGDTEAFF
NA,TRBV19,TRBJ2-1,CASSIYPVSYNEQFF
NA,TRBV29-1,TRBJ2-7,CSVSGTGYEQYF
TRBD2,TRBV7-2,TRBJ2-1,CASSQEIEGAGGIREQFF
TRBD1,TRBV19,TRBJ2-5,CASSPLPGQSQETQYF
NA,TRBV11-2,TRBJ2-3,CASSLAGRSTDTQYF
NA,TRBV7-9,TRBJ1-4,CASLSGWGEKLFF
NA,TRBV5-1,TRBJ2-7,CASSFGAEQYF
TRBD2,TRBV7-2,TRBJ2-3,CASSPVAGVRDTQYF
NA,TRBV5-6,TRBJ2-1,CASSLTNTGNEQFF
NA,TRBV29-1,TRBJ1-2,CSVGPGWGNYGYTF
TRBD2,TRBV15,TRBJ2-5,CATSPRLAGSQETQYF
NA,TRBV28,TRBJ2-7,CASSLGRAFYEQYF
TRBD1,TRBV27,TRBJ1-1,CASSLFRGTEAFF
TRBD1,TRBV28,TRBJ2-1,CASSPTGGRYNEQFF
TRBD2,TRBV20-1,TRBJ2-3,CSAMTSAAPSTDTQYF
TRBD1,TRBV2,TRBJ2-1,CASRGQEQFF
TRBD2,TRBV12-3/TRBV12-4,TRBJ2-4,CASSLGGSSNIQYF
NA,TRBV4-1,TRBJ2-5,CASSQTLGETQYF
NA,TRBV28,TRBJ2-5,CASSLSDQETQYF
NA,TRBV27,TRBJ2-7,CASRGGGTYEQYF
NA,TRBV6-5,TRBJ2-5,CASSYSKGGETQYF
NA,TRBV12-3/TRBV12-4,TRBJ1-4,CASGGGDEKLFF
NA,TRBV7-4,TRBJ2-6,CASSSRQGGTNVLTF
TRBD1,TRBV3-1,TRBJ2-7,CASSSRFQGAHEQYF
TRBD1,TRBV5-1,TRBJ2-1,CASSLVRADRGRDEQFF
NA,TRBV7-9,TRBJ1-6,CASSGASGSPLHF
NA,TRBV4-1,TRBJ2-4,CASSQVAGAVQNIQYF
NA,TRBV29-1,TRBJ2-3,CSVSKTGLTDTQYF
NA,TRBV7-2,TRBJ2-3,CASSLLGGPSTDTQYF
TRBD1,TRBV3-1,TRBJ2-2,CASSQRDSANTGELFF